This TCR beta chain was observed in a study of OX40 agonist ivuxolimab in advanced cancers. Profiling relied on immunoSEQ multiplex PCR, and the TCRdb table lists in-frame clones only, not all of them. The top ten hold about 14% of the sample, which has roughly 12,000 clones, 80% to 90% seen once. V was shortened by 3 bases and J by 5 bases, with 14 bases between the two germline ends. This CDR3 is 14 amino acids long. Per germline, CDR1 SGHDT and CDR2 YYEEEE. The chain is built from TRBV5-6 and TRBJ1-2; perhaps TRBD1 as D (6 bases). The material sequenced was CD4+ or CD8+ T cells sorted from blood, taken in a trial of the OX40 agonist ivuxolimab. The clonotype was recovered from an adult with an advanced solid tumor such as melanoma, head and neck, liver or kidney cancer. The CDR3 protein is CASSSSDSYYGYTF. The DNA of the CDR3 is TGTGCCAGCAGCTCCTCGGACAGCTATTATGGCTACACCTTC.